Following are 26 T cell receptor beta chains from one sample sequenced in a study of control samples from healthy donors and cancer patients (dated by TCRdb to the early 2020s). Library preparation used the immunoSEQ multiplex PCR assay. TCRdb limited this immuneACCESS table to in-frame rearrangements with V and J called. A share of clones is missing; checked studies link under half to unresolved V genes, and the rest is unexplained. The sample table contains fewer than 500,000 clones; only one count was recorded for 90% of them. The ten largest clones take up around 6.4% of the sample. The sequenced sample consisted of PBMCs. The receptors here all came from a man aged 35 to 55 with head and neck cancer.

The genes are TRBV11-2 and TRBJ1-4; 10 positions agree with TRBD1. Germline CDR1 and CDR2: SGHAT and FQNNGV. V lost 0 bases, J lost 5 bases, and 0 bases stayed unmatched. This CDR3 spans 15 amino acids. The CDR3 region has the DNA TGTGCCAGCAGCTTAGAGGGACAGGGGAATGAAAAACTGTTTTTT. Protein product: CASSLEGQGNEKLFF.

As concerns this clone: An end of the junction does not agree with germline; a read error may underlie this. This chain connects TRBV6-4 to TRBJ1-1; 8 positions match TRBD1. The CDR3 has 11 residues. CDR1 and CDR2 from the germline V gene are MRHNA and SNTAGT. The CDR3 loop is CASRAESDRVF. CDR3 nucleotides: TGTGCCAGCAGGGCGGAGTCGGACAGGGTTTTT.

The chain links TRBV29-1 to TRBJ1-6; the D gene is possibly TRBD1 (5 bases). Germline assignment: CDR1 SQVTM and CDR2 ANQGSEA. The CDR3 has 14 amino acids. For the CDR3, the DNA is TGCGCATGTGCCCCGGACGGGGGGAATTCACCCCTCCACTTT. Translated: CACAPDGGNSPLHF.

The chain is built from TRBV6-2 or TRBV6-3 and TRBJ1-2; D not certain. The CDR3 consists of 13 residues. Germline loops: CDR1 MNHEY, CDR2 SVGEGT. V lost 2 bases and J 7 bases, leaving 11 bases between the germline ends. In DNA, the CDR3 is TGTGCCAGCAGTTACGGGGATTTCGGTGGCTACACCTTC. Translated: CASSYGDFGGYTF.

This CDR3 is CASTGRNGGTGELFF. Written as DNA, the CDR3 is TGTGCCAGCACGGGCAGAAACGGGGGTACCGGGGAGCTGTTTTTT. The chain is built from TRBV2 and TRBJ2-2; possible D gene TRBD2, 6 bases. V lost 7 bases, J lost 5 bases, and 17 bases lay in between. Per germline, CDR1 SNHLY and CDR2 FYNNEI. The CDR3 spans 15 residues.

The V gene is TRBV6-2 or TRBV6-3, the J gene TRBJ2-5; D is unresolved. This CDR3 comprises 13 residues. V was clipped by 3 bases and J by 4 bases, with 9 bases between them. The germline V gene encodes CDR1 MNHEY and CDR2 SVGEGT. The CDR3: CASSYVSVETQYF. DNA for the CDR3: TGTGCCAGCAGTTATGTTAGTGTAGAGACCCAGTACTTC.

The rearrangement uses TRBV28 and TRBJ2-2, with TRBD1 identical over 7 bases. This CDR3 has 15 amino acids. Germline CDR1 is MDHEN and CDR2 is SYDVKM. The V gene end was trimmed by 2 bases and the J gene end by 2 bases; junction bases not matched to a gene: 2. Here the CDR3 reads CASSLRQGNTGELFF. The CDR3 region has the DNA TGTGCCAGCAGTTTAAGACAGGGTAACACCGGGGAGCTGTTTTTT.

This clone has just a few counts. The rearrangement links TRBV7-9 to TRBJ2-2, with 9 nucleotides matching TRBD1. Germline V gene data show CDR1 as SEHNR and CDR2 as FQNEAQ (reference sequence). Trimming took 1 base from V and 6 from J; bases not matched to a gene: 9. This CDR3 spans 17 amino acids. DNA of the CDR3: TGTGCCAGCAGCTTAGTAGGGGACAGGGTTTCTGCCGGGGAGCTGTTTTTT. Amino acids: CASSLVGDRVSAGELFF. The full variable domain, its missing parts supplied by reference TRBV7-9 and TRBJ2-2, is DTGVSQNPRHKITKRGQNVTFRCDPISEHNRLYWYRQTLGQGPEFLTYFQNEAQLEKSRLLSDRFSAERPKGSFSTLEIQRTEQGDSAMYLCASSLVGDRVSAGELFFGEGSRLTVL.

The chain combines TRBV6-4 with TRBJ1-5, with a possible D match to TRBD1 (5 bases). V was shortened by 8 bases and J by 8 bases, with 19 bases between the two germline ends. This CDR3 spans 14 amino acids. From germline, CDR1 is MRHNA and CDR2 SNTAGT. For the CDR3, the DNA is TGTGCCAGCGAGCAGGGACCTGATTGTGAGCCCCAGCATTTT. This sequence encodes CASEQGPDCEPQHF.

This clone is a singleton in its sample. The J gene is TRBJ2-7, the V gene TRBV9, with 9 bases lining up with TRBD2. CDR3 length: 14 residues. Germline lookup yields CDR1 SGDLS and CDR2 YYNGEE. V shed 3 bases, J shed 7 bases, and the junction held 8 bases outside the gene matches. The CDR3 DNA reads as TGTGCCAGCAGCGCCTACCCTAGCGGGGTAGAGCAGTACTTC. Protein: CASSAYPSGVEQYF.

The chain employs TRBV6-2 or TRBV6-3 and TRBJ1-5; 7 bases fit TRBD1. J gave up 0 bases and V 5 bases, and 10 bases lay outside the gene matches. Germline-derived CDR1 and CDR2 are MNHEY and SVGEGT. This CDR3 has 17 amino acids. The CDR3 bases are TGTGCCAGCAGTAGCGGGGACAGCTCCTATAGCAATCAGCCCCAGCATTTT. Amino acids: CASSSGDSSYSNQPQHF.

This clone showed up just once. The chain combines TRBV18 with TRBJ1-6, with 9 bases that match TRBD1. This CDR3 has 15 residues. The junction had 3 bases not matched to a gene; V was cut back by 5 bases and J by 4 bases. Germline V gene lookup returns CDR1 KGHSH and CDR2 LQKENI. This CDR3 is CASSGTGQYNSPLHF. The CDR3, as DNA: TGTGCCAGCTCAGGGACAGGGCAATATAATTCACCCCTCCACTTT. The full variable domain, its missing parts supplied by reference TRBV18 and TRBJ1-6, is NAGVMQNPRHLVRRRGQEARLRCSPMKGHSHVYWYRQLPEEGLKFMVYLQKENIIDESGMPKERFSAEFPKEGPSILRIQQVVRGDSAAYFCASSGTGQYNSPLHFGNGTRLTVT.

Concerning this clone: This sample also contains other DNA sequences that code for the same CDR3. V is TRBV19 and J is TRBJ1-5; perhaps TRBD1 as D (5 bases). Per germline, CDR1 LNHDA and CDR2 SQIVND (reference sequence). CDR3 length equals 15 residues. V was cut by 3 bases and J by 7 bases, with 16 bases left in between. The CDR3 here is CASSILRGAGQPQHF. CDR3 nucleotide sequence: TGTGCCAGTAGTATTTTGCGAGGGGCAGGACAGCCCCAGCATTTT.

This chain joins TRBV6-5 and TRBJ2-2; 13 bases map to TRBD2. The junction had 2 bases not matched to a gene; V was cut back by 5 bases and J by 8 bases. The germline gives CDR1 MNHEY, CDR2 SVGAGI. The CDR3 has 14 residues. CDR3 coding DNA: TGTGCCAGCAGTCCACTAGCGGGAGGGGGGGAGCTGTTTTTT. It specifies CASSPLAGGGELFF.

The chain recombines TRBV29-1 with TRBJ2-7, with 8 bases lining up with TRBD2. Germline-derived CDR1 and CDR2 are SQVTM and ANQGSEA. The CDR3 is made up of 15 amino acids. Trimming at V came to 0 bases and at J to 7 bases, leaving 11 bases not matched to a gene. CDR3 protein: CSVEEFGVAGREQYF. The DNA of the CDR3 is TGCAGCGTTGAAGAGTTCGGGGTAGCGGGGCGGGAGCAGTACTTC.

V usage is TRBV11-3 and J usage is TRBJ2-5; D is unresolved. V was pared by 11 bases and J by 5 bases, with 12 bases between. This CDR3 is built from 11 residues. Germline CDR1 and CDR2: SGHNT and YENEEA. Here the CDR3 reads CALPGYETQYF. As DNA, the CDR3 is TGTGCCTTGCCGGGTTATGAGACCCAGTACTTC.

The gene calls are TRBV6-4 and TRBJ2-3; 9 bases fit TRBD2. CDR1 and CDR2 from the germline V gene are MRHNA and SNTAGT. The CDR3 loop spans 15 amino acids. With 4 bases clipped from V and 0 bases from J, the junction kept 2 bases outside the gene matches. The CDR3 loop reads CASSATSGSTDTQYF. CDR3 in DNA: TGTGCCAGCAGTGCCACTAGCGGGAGCACAGATACGCAGTATTTT.

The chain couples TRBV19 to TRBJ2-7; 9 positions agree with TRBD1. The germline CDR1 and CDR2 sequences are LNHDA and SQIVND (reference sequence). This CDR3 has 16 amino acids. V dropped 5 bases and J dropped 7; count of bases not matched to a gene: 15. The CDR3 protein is CASSVTYGTGKREQYF. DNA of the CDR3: TGTGCCAGTAGTGTTACCTACGGGACAGGGAAAAGGGAGCAGTACTTC.

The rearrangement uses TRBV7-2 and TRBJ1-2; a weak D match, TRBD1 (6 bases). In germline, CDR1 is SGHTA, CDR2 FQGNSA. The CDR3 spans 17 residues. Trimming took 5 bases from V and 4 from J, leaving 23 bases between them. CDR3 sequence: CASSPPGGRLAGYGYTF. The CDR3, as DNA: TGTGCCAGCAGCCCCCCCGGGGGGCGACTGGCAGGCTATGGCTACACCTTC.

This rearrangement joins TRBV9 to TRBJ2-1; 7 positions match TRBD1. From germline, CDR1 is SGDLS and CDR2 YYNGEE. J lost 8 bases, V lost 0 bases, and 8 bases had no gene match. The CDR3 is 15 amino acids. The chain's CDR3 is CASSVGQGRVDEQFF. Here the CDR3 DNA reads TGTGCCAGCAGCGTAGGACAGGGAAGGGTGGATGAGCAGTTCTTC. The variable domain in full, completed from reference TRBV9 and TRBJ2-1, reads DSGVTQTPKHLITATGQRVTLRCSPRSGDLSVYWYQQSLDQGLQFLIQYYNGEERAKGNILERFSAQQFPDLHSELNLSSLELGDSALYFCASSVGQGRVDEQFFGPGTRLTVL.

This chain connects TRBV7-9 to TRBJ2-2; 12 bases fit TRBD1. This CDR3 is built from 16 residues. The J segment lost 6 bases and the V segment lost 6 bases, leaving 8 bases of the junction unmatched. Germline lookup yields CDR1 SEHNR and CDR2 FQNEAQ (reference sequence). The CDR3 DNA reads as TGTGCCAGCAGACCCCCGGGACAGGGGGCGGCCGGGGAGCTGTTTTTT. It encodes CASRPPGQGAAGELFF. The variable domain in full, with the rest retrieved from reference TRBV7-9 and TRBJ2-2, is DTGVSQNPRHKITKRGQNVTFRCDPISEHNRLYWYRQTLGQGPEFLTYFQNEAQLEKSRLLSDRFSAERPKGSFSTLEIQRTEQGDSAMYLCASRPPGQGAAGELFFGEGSRLTVL.

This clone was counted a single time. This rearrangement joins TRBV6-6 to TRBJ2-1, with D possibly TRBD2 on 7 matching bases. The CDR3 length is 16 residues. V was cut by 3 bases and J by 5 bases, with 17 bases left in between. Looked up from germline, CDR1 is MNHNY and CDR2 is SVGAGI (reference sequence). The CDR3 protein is CASSYPRAGANNEQFF. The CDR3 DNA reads TGTGCCAGCAGTTATCCCCGGGCGGGGGCAAACAATGAGCAGTTCTTC.

The CDR3 nucleotides are TGTGCCAGCAGTGGCCCTTATAGCGGGGGGGCCGGGGAGACCCAGTACTTC. This codes for CASSGPYSGGAGETQYF. The V gene is TRBV6-1, the J gene TRBJ2-5, with TRBD2 matching 11 bases. Germline-derived CDR1 and CDR2 are MNHNS and SASEGT. This CDR3 has 17 amino acids. The junction had 12 bases not matched to a gene; V was cut back by 4 bases and J by 5 bases.

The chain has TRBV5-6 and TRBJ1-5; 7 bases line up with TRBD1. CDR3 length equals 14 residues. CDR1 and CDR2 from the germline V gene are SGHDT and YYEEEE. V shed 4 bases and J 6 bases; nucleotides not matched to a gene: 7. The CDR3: CASSAQRGLQPQHF. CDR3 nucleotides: TGTGCCAGCAGCGCCCAAAGGGGGCTTCAGCCCCAGCATTTT.

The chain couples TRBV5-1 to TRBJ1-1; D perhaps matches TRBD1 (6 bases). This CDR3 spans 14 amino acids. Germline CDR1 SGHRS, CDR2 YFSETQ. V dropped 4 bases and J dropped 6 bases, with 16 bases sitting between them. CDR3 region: CASSQRGGVAEAFF. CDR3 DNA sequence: TGCGCCAGCAGCCAGAGGGGGGGAGTTGCTGAAGCTTTCTTT.

The CDR3: CASSQEASGAYEQYF. The CDR3 region has the DNA TGCGCCAGCAGCCAAGAGGCTAGCGGGGCCTACGAGCAGTACTTC. The chain is built from TRBV4-3 and TRBJ2-7, with 9 positions matching TRBD2. In germline, CDR1 is LGHNA, CDR2 YSLEER. The CDR3 is 15 amino acids. Losses at the gene ends were 0 bases for V and 2 bases for J; bases not matched to a gene: 2.